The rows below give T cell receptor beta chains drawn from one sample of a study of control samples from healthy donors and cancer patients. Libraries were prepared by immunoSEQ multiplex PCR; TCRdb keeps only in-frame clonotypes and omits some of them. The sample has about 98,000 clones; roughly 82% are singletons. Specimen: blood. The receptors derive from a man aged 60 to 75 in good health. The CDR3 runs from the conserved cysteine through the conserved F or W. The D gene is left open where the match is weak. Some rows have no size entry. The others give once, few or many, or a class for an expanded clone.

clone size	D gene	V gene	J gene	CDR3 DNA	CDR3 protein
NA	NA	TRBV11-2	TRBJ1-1	TGTGCCAGCAGCTTAGTCCGGGGTTTGGGGAACACTGAAGCTTTCTTT	CASSLVRGLGNTEAFF
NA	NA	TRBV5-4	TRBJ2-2	TGTGCCACCCACCGGGACGGCGTTGTTGGGGCCGGGGAGCTGTTTTTT	CATHRDGVVGAGELFF
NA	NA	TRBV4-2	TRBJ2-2	TGTGCCAGCAGCCAAGATAATTTGGGGGGTATCGCCGGGGAGCTGTTTTTT	CASSQDNLGGIAGELFF
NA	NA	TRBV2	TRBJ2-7	TGTGCCAGTTCACCACTGGGGGGACCCAACTACGAGCAGTACTTC	CASSPLGGPNYEQYF
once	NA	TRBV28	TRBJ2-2	TGTGCCAGCAGTTTAGGGGGTTACACCGGGGAGCTGTTTTTT	CASSLGGYTGELFF
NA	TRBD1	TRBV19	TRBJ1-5	TGTGCCAGTAACCCGACAGGGGCAGGCAATCAGCCCCAGCATTTT	CASNPTGAGNQPQHF
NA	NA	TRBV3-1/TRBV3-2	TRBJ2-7	TGTGCCAGCAGCCAGCCAGGGTCCGAGCAGTACTTC	CASSQPGSEQYF
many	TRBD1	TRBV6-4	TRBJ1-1	TGTGCCAGCAGTCCACGCGGGGGACAGGGGTTCACTGAAGCTTTCTTT	CASSPRGGQGFTEAFF
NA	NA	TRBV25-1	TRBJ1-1	TGTGCCAGCAGTGAAGTATGGGGAGGTGACACTGAAGCTTTCTTT	CASSEVWGGDTEAFF
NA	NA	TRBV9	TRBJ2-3	TGTGCCAGCAGCGTAGGGTTGGGGTTGTCAGATACGCAGTATTTT	CASSVGLGLSDTQYF
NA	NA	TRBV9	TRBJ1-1	TGTGCCAGCAGCGTCCTCCAGGGGAAGAACACTGAAGCTTTCTTT	CASSVLQGKNTEAFF
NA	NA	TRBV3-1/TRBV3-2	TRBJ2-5	TGTGCCAGCCGTCTTTTGGGTGGAGAGACCCAGTACTTC	CASRLLGGETQYF
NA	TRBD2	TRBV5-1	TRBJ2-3	TGCGCCAGCAGCCCCTGGACTAGTGTGACAGATACGCAGTATTTT	CASSPWTSVTDTQYF
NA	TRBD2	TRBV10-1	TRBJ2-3	TGCGCCAGCAGTGGGACTAGCGGCACAGATACGCAGTATTTT	CASSGTSGTDTQYF
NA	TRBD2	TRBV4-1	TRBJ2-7	TGCGCCAGCAGCCAACGGAGCGGGGGGTCCCTCTACGAGCAGTACTTC	CASSQRSGGSLYEQYF
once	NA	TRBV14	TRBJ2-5	TGTGCCAGCAGCCAGTACCAAGAGACCCAGTACTTC	CASSQYQETQYF
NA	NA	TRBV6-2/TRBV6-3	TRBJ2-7	TGTGCCAGCAGTTACTTTGAGGGGTCGACCTACGAGCAGTACTTC	CASSYFEGSTYEQYF
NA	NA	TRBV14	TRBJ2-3	TGTGCCAGCAGCCAAGCATTGGCTACGCAGTATTTT	CASSQALATQYF
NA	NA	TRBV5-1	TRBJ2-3	TGCGCCAGCAGCCCCGGACAGAGTGACCCCGATACGCAGTATTTT	CASSPGQSDPDTQYF
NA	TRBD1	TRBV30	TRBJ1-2	TGTGCCTGGAGTCTCAGGACAGGGAAGAACTATGGCTACACCTTC	CAWSLRTGKNYGYTF
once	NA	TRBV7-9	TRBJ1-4	TGTGCCAGCAGCGCCCAGGGTATTTGGGCCACTAATGAAAAACTGTTTTTT	CASSAQGIWATNEKLFF
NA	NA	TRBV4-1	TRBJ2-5	TGCGCCAGCAGCCCCCATCTGGGGGCGGGGGAGACCCAGTACTTC	CASSPHLGAGETQYF
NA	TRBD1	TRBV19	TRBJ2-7	TGTGCCAGTAGTATAGGGCCGGGACAGACCTACGAGCAGTACTTC	CASSIGPGQTYEQYF
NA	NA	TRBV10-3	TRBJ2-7	TGTGCCATCAGCCCCCAGGGGCAATTCTCCTACGAGCAGTACTTC	CAISPQGQFSYEQYF
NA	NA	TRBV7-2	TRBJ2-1	TGTGCCAGCAGCTTCGATGTCCTTAGAGGAGCTGAGCAGTTCTTC	CASSFDVLRGAEQFF
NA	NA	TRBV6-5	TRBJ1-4	TGTGCCAGCAGCTTAGGGGGGGATGAAAAACTGTTTTTT	CASSLGGDEKLFF
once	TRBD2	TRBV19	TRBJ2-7	TGTGCCAGTAGTATCAAGGGATCGCCGGGAGGGAGCTCCTACGAGCAGTACTTC	CASSIKGSPGGSSYEQYF
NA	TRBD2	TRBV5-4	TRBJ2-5	TGTGCCAGCAGCCGTTCTAGCGGGAGCGTGGAGACCCAGTACTTC	CASSRSSGSVETQYF
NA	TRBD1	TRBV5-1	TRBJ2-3	TGCGCCAGCAGCTTGGAGGGACAGAACACAGATACGCAGTATTTT	CASSLEGQNTDTQYF
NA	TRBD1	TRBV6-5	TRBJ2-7	TGTGCCAGCAGTTACGCAGGGGGCGGCCCTGGGGCCGAGCAGTACTTC	CASSYAGGGPGAEQYF
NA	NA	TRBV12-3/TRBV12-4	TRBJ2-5	TGTGCCAGCACGAGGACTCCGCGGGAGACCCAGTACTTC	CASTRTPRETQYF
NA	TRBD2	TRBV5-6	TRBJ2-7	TGTGCCAGCAGCTTTTCAGAGACTAGCGGGAGTGTGCATTCCTACGAGCAGTACTTC	CASSFSETSGSVHSYEQYF
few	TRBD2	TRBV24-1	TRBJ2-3	TGTGCCACCAGTGACCGAACTAGCGGGACCTTCCGCAGAGATACGCAGTATTTT	CATSDRTSGTFRRDTQYF
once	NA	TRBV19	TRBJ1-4	TGTGCCAGTAGTATGGGGGACTCAACTAATGAAAAACTGTTTTTT	CASSMGDSTNEKLFF
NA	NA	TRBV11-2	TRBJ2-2	TGTGCCAGCAGCTTAGGGCTCAGCGGAACGAACACCGGGGAGCTGTTTTTT	CASSLGLSGTNTGELFF
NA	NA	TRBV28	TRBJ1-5	TGTGCCAGCACCTTTCGGGGTAACAATCAGCCCCAGCATTTT	CASTFRGNNQPQHF